This T cell receptor (beta chain) was obtained from a study of OX40 agonist ivuxolimab in advanced cancers. In the study overall: Patients were dosed with the agonistic anti-OX40 (CD134) antibody ivuxolimab. Dose-escalation patients suffered from hepatocellular carcinoma, melanoma, renal cell or head and neck cancer.

CDR1 is MGHRA and CDR2 is YSYEKL in the germline V gene. The germline V and J ends were trimmed by 4 bases and 8 bases, with 14 bases remaining between them. CDR3 size: 14 residues. TCRdb's copy holds only in-frame clones and misses some; the assay was immunoSEQ multiplex PCR. The sample carries 50,000 or so clones, roughly 90% recorded once. V is TRBV4-1 and J is TRBJ1-4; weak D call: TRBD1 (5 bases). Sequencing was performed on CD4+ or CD8+ T cells sorted from blood, taken in a trial of the OX40 agonist ivuxolimab. The receptor was isolated from an adult with an advanced solid tumor such as melanoma, head and neck, liver or kidney cancer. Written as DNA, the CDR3 is TGCGCCAGCAGCCGCCAGGGTGGGGACGAAAAACTGTTTTTT. Translating it yields CASSRQGGDEKLFF.